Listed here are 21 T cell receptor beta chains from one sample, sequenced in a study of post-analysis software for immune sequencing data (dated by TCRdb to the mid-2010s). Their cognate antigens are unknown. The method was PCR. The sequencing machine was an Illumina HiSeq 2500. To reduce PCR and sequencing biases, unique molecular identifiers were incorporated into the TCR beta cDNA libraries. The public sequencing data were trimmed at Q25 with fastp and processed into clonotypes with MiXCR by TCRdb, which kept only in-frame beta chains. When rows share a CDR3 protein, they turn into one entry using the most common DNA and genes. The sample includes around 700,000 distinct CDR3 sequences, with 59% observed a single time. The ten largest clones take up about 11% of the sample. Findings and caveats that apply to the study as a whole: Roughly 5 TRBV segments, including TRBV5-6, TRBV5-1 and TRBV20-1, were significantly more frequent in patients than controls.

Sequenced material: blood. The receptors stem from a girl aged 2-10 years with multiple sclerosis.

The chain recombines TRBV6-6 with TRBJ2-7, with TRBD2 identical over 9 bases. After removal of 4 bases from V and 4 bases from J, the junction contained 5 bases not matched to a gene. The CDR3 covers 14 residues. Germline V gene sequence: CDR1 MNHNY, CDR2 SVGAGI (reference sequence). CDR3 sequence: CASSSSGVTYEQYF. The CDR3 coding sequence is TGTGCCAGCAGTTCTAGCGGGGTCACATACGAGCAGTACTTC.

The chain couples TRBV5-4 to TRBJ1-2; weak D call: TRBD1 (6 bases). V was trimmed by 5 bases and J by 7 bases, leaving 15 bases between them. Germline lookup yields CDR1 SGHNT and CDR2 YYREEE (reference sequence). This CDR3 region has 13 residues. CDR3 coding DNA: TGTGCCAGCAGTCGTCTGGGGGGCAGTGGCTACACCTTC. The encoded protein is CASSRLGGSGYTF.

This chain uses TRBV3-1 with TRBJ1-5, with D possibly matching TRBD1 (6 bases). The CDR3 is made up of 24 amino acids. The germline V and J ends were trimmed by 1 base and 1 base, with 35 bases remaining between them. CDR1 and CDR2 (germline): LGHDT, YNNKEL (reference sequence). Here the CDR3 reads CASSQGRGRSRGQRSFWSNQPQHF. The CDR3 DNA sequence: TGTGCCAGCAGCCAAGGGCGAGGCCGCAGTCGGGGACAAAGATCTTTCTGGAGCAATCAGCCCCAGCATTTT.

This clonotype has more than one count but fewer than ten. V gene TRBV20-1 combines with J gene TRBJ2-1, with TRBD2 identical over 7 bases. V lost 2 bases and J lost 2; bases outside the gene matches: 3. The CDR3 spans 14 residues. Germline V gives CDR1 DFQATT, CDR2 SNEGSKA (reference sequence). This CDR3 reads CSARSGRTYNEQFF. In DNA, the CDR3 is TGCAGTGCTAGATCCGGGAGGACCTACAATGAGCAGTTCTTC.

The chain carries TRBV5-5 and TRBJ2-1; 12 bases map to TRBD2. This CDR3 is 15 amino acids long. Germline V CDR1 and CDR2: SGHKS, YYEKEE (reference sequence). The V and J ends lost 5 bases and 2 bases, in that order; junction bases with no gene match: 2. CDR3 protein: CASSPSGRAYNEQFF. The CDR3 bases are TGTGCCAGCAGTCCTAGCGGGAGGGCCTACAATGAGCAGTTCTTC.

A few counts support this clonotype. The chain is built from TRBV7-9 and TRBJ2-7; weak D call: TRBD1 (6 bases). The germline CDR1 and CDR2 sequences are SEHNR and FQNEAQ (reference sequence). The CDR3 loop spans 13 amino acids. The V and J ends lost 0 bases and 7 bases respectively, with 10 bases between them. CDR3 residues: CASSLALDREQYF. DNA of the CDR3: TGTGCCAGCAGCTTAGCTTTAGACAGGGAGCAGTACTTC.

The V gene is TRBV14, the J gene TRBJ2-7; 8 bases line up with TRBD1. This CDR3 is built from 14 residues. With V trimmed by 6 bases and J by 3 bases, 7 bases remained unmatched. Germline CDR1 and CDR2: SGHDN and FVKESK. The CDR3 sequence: CASRRQGFGYEQYF. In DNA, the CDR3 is TGTGCCAGCAGACGACAGGGGTTCGGCTACGAGCAGTACTTC.

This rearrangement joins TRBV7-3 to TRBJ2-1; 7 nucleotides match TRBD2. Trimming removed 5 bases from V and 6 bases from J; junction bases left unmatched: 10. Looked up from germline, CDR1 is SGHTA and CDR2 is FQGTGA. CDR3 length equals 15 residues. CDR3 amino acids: CASSVLAEPSNEQFF. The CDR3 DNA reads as TGTGCCAGCAGCGTCCTAGCGGAACCTTCCAATGAGCAGTTCTTC. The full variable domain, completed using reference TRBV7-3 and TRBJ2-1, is GAGVSQTPSNKVTEKGKYVELRCDPISGHTALYWYRQSLGQGPEFLIYFQGTGAADDSGLPNDRFFAVRPEGSVSTLKIQRTERGDSAVYLCASSVLAEPSNEQFFGPGTRLTVL.

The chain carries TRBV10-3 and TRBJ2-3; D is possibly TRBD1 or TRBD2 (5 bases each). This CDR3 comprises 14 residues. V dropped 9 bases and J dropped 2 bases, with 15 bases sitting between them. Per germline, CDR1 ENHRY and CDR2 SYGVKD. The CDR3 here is CAIGDRGPTDTQYF. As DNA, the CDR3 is TGTGCCATTGGGGACCGCGGGCCCACAGATACGCAGTATTTT.

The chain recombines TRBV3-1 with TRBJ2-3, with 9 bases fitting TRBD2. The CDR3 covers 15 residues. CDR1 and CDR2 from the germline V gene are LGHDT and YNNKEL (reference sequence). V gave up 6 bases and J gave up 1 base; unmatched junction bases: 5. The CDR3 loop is CASRRERGGTDTQYF. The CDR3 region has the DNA TGTGCCAGCAGACGCGAGCGGGGGGGCACAGATACGCAGTATTTT.

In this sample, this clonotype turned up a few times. The CDR3 reads CASSLSLNTDTQYF. The CDR3 DNA reads as TGTGCCAGCAGTTTATCGCTCAACACAGATACGCAGTATTTT. The chain couples TRBV27 to TRBJ2-3; D gene ambiguous. This CDR3 comprises 14 residues. Trimming took 0 bases from V and 2 from J, leaving 6 bases between them. Germline-derived CDR1 and CDR2 are MNHEY and SMNVEV (reference sequence).

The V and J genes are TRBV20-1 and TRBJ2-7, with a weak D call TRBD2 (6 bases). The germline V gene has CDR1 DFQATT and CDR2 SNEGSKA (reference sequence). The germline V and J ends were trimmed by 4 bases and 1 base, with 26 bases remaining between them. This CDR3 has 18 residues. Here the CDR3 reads CSATGTRLAGSLSYEQYF. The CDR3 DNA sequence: TGCAGTGCTACCGGGACTCGCCTCGCGGGGAGTCTTTCCTACGAGCAGTACTTC.

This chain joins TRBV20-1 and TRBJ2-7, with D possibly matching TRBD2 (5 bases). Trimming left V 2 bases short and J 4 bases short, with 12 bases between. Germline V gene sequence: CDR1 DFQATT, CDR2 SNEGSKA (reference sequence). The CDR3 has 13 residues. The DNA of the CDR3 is TGCAGTGCTAGACTGCCTAGCTCTTACGAGCAGTACTTC. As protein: CSARLPSSYEQYF.

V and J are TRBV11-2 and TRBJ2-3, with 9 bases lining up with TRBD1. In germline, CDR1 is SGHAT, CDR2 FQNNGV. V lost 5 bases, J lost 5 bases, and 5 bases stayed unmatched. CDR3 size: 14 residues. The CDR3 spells CASSRLDRGDTQYF. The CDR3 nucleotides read TGTGCCAGCAGCCGACTGGACAGGGGAGATACGCAGTATTTT.

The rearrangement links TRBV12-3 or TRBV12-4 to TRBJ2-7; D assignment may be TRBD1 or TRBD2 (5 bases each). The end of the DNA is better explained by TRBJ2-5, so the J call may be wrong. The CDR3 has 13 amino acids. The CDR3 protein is CASSRKLGVTQYF. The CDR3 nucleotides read TGTGCCAGCAGTCGTAAACTAGGGGTGACCCAGTACTTC.

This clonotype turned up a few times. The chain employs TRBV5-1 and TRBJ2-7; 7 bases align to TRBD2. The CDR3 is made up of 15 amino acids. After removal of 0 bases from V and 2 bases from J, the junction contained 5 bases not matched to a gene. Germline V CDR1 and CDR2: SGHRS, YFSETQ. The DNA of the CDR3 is TGCGCCAGCAGCTTGGCCCCAGCGGGAACCTACGAGCAGTACTTC. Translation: CASSLAPAGTYEQYF. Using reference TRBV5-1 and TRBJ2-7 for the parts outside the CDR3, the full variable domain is KAGVTQTPRYLIKTRGQQVTLSCSPISGHRSVSWYQQTPGQGLQFLFEYFSETQRNKGNFPGRFSGRQFSNSRSEMNVSTLELGDSALYLCASSLAPAGTYEQYFGPGTRLTVT.

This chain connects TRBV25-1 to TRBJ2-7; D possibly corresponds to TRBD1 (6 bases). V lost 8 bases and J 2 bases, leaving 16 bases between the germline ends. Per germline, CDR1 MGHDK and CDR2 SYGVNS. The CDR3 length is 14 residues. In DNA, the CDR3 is TGTGCCAGCTCCTCTGGACAGAGGACCTACGAGCAGTACTTC. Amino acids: CASSSGQRTYEQYF.

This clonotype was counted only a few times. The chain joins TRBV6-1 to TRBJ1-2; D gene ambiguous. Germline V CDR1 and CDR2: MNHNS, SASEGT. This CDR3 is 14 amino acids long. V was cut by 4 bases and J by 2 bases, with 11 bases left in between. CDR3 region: CASSVTKGNYGYTF. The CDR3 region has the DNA TGTGCCAGCAGTGTTACTAAGGGAAACTATGGCTACACCTTC.

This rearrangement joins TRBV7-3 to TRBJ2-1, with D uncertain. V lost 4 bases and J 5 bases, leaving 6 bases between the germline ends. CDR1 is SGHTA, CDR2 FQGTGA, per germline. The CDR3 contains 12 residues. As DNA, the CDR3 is TGTGCCAGCAGCTCAGCCCACAATGAGCAGTTCTTC. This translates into CASSSAHNEQFF.

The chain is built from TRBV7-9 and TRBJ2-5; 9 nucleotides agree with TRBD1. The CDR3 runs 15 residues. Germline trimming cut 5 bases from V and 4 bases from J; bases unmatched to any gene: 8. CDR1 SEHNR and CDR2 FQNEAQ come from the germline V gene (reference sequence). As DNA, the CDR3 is TGTGCCAGCAGCCCAACAGGGACAGGGAGAGAGACCCAGTACTTC. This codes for CASSPTGTGRETQYF.

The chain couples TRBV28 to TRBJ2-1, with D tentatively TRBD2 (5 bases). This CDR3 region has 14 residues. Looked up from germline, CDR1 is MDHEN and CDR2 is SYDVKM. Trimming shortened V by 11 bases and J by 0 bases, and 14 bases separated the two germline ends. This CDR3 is CAVQKRSSYNEQFF. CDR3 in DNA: TGTGCCGTACAAAAGCGGAGCTCCTACAATGAGCAGTTCTTC.